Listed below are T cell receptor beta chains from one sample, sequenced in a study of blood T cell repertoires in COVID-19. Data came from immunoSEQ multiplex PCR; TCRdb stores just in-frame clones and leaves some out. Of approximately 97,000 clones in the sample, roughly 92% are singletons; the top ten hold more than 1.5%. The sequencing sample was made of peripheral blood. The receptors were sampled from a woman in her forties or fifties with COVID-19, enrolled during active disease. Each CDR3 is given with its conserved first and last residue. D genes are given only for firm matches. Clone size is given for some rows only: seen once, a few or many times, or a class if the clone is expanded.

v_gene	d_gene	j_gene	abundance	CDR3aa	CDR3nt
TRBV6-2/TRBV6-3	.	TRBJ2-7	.	CASSYSSLVWYEQYF	TGTGCCAGCAGTTACTCCTCCCTAGTCTGGTACGAGCAGTACTTC
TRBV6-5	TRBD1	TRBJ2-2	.	CASGVGQLNTGELFF	TGTGCCAGCGGGGTGGGACAGCTGAACACCGGGGAGCTGTTTTTT
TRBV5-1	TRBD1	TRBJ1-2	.	CASSRDREGVGYTF	TGCGCCAGCAGTCGGGACAGGGAAGGAGTTGGCTACACCTTC
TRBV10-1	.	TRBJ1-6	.	CASSESRTLNSPLHF	TGCGCCAGCAGTGAGTCCAGGACACTTAATTCACCCCTCCACTTT
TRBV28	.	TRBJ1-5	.	CASSLGVGGQPQHF	TGTGCCAGCAGTCTAGGGGTGGGGGGTCAGCCCCAGCATTTT
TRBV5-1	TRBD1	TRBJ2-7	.	CASSLAGTGVTF	TGCGCCAGCAGCTTGGCAGGGACAGGGGTAACTTTC
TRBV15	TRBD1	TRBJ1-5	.	CATSTDRGNQPQHF	TGTGCCACCAGCACAGACAGGGGCAATCAGCCCCAGCATTTT
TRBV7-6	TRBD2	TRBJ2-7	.	CASSLVGSGGDYEQYF	TGTGCCAGCAGCTTAGTAGGCTCGGGGGGGGACTACGAGCAGTACTTC
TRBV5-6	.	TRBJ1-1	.	CASSTDFVNTEAFF	TGTGCCAGCAGCACCGACTTCGTAAACACTGAAGCTTTCTTT
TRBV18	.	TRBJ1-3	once	CASSPRRLSGNTIYF	TGTGCCAGCTCACCACGGAGACTCTCTGGAAACACCATATATTTT
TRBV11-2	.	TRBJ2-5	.	CASSFQGRSDQYF	TGTGCCAGCAGCTTTCAAGGCCGTAGCGACCAGTACTTC
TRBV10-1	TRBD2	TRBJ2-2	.	CASSAGRAGELFF	TGCGCCAGCTCTGCGGGGAGGGCCGGGGAGCTGTTTTTT
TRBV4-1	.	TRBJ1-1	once	CASSQFRSNTEAFF	TGCGCCAGCAGCCAGTTCCGGTCGAACACTGAAGCTTTCTTT
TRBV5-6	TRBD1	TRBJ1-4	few	CASSLPGQGKEGQNEKLFF	TGTGCCAGCAGCTTGCCGGGACAGGGGAAGGAAGGGCAAAATGAAAAACTGTTTTTT
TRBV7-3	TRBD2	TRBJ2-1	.	CASSPTSGGGNEQFF	TGTGCCAGCAGCCCGACTAGCGGGGGTGGGAATGAGCAGTTCTTC
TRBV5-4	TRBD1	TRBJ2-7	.	CASSGTGTYEQYF	TGTGCCAGCAGCGGGACAGGGACCTACGAGCAGTACTTC
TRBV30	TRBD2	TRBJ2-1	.	CAWSVVRLAGINEQFF	TGTGCCTGGAGTGTAGTGAGGCTAGCGGGGATAAATGAGCAGTTCTTC
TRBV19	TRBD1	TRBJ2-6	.	CASSIAGTGGLPGANVLTF	TGTGCCAGTAGTATAGCTGGGACAGGGGGCCTCCCTGGGGCCAACGTCCTGACTTTC
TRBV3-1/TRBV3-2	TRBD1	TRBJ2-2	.	CASSPRSRGLPGELFF	TGTGCCAGCAGCCCACGGAGCAGGGGGCTCCCCGGGGAGCTGTTTTTT
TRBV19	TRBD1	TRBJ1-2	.	CASSIDLPGTGPGYTF	TGTGCCAGTAGTATAGATCTCCCTGGGACAGGGCCCGGCTACACCTTC
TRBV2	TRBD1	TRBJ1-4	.	CASSRTGRDEKLFF	TGTGCCAGCAGTAGGACAGGGAGGGATGAAAAACTGTTTTTT
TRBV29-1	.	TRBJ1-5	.	CSVAGGVNQPQHF	TGCAGCGTCGCGGGGGGGGTCAATCAGCCCCAGCATTTT
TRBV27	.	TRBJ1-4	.	CASSPYGSFEKLFF	TGTGCCAGCAGTCCGTACGGGTCGTTCGAAAAACTGTTTTTT
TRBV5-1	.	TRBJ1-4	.	CASSLTLQSTNEKLFF	TGCGCCAGCAGCTTGACCTTACAGTCGACTAATGAAAAACTGTTTTTT
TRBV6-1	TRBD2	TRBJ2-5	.	CASSDWHGGVETQYF	TGTGCCAGCAGTGATTGGCATGGGGGGGTTGAGACCCAGTACTTC
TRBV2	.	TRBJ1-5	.	CASSDRGGGNQPQHF	TGTGCCAGCAGTGATAGGGGGGGCGGCAATCAGCCCCAGCATTTT
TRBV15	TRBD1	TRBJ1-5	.	CATSRDPGQGNQPQHF	TGTGCCACCAGCAGAGATCCCGGACAGGGGAATCAGCCCCAGCATTTT